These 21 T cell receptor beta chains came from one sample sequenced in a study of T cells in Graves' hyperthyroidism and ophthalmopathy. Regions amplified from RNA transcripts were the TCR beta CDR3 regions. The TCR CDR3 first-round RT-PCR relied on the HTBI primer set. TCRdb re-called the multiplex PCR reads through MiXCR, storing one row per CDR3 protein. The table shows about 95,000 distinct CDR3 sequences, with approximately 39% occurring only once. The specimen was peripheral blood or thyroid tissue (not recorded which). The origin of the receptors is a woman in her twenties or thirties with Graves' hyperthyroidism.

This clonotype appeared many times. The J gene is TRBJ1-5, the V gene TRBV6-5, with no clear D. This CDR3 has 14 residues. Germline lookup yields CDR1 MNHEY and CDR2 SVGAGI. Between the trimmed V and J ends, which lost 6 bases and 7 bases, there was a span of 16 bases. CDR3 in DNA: TGTGCCAGCAGACCGGATCAGAGTGGGCAGCCCCAGCATTTT. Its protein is CASRPDQSGQPQHF.

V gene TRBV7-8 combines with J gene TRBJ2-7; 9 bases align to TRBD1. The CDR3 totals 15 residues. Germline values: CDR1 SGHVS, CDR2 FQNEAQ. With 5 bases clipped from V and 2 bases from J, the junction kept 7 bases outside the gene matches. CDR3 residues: CASSQQGASTYEQYF. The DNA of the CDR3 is TGTGCCAGCAGCCAACAGGGGGCCTCCACCTACGAGCAGTACTTC. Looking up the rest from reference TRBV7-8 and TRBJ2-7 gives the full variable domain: GAGVSQSPRYKVAKRGQDVALRCDPISGHVSLFWYQQALGQGPEFLTYFQNEAQLDKSGLPSDRFFAERPEGSVSTLKIQRTQQEDSAVYLCASSQQGASTYEQYFGPGTRLTVT.

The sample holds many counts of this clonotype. The CDR3: CASSLGPEGVWNYGYTF. CDR3 bases: TGCGCCAGCAGCTTGGGTCCAGAGGGGGTTTGGAACTATGGCTACACCTTC. The chain joins TRBV5-1 to TRBJ1-2; possibly TRBD1 for D (6 bases). V lost 0 bases and J lost 2, with 17 bases in between. The CDR3 length is 17 residues. Per germline, CDR1 SGHRS and CDR2 YFSETQ.

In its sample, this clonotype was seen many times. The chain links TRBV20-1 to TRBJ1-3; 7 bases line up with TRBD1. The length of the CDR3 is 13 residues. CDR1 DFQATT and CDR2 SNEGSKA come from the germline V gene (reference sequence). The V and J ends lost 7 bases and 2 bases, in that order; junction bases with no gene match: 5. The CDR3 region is CSGRQGAGNTIYF. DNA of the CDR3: TGCAGTGGGAGACAGGGTGCTGGAAACACCATATATTTT.

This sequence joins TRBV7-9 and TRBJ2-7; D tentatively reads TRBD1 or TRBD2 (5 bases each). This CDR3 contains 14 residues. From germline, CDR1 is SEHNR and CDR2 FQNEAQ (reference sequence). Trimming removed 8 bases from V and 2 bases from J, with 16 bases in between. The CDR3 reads CASGDAEYPYEQYF. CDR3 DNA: TGTGCCAGCGGGGACGCCGAGTATCCCTACGAGCAGTACTTC.

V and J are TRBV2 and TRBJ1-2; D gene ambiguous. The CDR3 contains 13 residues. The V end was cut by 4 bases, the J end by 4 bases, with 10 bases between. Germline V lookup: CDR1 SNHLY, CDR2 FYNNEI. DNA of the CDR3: TGTGCCAGCAGTGTTGGAGAGATCTATGGCTACACCTTC. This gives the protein CASSVGEIYGYTF.

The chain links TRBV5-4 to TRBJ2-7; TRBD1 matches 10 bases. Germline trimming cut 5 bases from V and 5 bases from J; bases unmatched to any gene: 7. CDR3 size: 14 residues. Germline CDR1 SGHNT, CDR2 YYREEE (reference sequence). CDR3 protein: CASRPRQGADEQYF. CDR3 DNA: TGTGCCAGCAGACCTCGACAGGGGGCGGACGAGCAGTACTTC.

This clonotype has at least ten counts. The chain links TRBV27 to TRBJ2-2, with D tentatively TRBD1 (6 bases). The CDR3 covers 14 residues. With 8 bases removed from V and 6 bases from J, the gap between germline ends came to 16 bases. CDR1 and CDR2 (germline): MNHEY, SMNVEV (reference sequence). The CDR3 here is CASSDRLYPGELFF. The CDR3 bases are TGTGCCAGCTCCGACAGGCTGTACCCCGGGGAGCTGTTTTTT.

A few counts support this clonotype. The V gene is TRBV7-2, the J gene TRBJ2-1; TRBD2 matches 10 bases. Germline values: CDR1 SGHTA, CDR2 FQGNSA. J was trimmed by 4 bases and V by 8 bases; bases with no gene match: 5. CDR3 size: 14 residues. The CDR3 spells CASGAGGPYNEQFF. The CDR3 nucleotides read TGTGCCAGCGGAGCGGGAGGGCCTTACAATGAGCAGTTCTTC.

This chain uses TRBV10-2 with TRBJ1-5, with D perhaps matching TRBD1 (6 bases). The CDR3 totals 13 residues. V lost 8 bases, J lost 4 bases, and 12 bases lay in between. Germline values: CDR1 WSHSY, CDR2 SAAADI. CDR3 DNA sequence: TGCGCCAGCTTTGGGACATTAAATCAGCCCCAGCATTTT. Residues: CASFGTLNQPQHF.

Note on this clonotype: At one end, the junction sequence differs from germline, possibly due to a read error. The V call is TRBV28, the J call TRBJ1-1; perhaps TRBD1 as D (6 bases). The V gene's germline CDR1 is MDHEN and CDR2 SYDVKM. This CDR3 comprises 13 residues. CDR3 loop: CAGSFGGFTEAFF. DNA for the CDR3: TGTGCCGGCAGTTTCGGGGGCTTCACTGAAGCTTTCTTT.

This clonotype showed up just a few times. Here the CDR3 reads CASRLAYYYEQYF. CDR3 DNA sequence: TGTGCCAGCAGACTAGCGTATTACTACGAGCAGTACTTC. This chain uses TRBV28 with TRBJ2-7; 7 bases agree with TRBD2. Losses at the gene ends were 6 bases for V and 3 bases for J; bases not matched to a gene: 5. CDR3 length: 13 residues. Germline CDR1 and CDR2: MDHEN and SYDVKM.

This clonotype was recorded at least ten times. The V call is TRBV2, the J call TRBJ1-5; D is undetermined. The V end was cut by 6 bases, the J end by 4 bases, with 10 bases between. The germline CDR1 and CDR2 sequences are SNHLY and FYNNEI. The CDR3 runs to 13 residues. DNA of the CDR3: TGTGCCAGCAGGGGAGCTTGGAATCAGCCCCAGCATTTT. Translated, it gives CASRGAWNQPQHF.

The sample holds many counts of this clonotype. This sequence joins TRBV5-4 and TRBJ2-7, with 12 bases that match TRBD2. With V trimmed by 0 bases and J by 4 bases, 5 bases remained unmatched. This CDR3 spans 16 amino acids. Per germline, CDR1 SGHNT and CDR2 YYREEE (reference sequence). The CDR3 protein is CASSLAPGLAGYEQYF. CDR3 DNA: TGTGCCAGCAGCTTGGCCCCGGGACTAGCGGGTTACGAGCAGTACTTC.

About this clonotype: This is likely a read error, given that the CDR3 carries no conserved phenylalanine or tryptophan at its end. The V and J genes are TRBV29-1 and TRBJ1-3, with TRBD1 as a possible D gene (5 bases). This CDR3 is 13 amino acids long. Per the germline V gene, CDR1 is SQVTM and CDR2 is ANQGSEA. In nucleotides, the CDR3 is TGCAGCGTTACAGGATTCTCTGGAAACATCATATATCTT. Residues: CSVTGFSGNIIYL.

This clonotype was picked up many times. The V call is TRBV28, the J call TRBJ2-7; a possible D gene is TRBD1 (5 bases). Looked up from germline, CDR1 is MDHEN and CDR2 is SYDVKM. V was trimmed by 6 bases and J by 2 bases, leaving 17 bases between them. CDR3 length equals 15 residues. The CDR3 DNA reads TGTGCCAGCAGCGGTCTTGGACAAAGGGCCTACGAGCAGTACTTC. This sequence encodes CASSGLGQRAYEQYF.

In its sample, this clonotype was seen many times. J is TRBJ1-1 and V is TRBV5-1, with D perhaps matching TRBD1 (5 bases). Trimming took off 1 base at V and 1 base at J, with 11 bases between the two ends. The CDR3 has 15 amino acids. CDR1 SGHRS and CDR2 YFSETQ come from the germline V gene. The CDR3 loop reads CASSLLPGENTEAFF. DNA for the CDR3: TGCGCCAGCAGCTTGTTACCGGGGGAGAACACTGAAGCTTTCTTT.

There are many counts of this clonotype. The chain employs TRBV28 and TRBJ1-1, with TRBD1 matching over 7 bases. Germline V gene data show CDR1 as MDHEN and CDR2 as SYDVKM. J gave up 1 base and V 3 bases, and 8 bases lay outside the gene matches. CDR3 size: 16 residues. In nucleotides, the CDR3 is TGTGCCAGCAGTTTCTTTTCCGGACAGGAGAACACTGAAGCTTTCTTT. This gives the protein CASSFFSGQENTEAFF.

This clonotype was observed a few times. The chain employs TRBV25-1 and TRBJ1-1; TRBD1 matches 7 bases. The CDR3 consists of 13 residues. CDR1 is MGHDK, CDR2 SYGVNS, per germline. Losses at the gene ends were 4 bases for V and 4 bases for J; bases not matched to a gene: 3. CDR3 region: CASSAGQVTEAFF. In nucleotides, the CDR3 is TGTGCCAGCAGTGCAGGACAGGTCACTGAAGCTTTCTTT.

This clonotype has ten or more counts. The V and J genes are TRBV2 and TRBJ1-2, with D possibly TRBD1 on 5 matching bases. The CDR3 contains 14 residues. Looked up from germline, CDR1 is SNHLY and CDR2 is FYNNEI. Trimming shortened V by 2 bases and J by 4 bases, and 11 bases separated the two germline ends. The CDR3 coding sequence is TGTGCCAGCAGTGAAAGGGGCCCTGGCTATGGCTACACCTTC. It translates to CASSERGPGYGYTF.

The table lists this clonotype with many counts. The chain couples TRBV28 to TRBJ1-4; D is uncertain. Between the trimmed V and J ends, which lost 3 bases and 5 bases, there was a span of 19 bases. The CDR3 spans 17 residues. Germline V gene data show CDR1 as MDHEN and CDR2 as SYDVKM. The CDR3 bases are TGTGCCAGCAGTTTCACCTCCCTTGGACGGAACAATGAAAAACTGTTTTTT. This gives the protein CASSFTSLGRNNEKLFF.